This T cell receptor beta chain stems from a study of PD-1 blockade in classical Hodgkin lymphoma. Libraries were prepared by immunoSEQ multiplex PCR; TCRdb keeps only in-frame clonotypes and omits some of them. The profile shows about 76,000 clones, roughly 90% of them singletons. Each patient experienced a relapse that followed autologous stem cell transplantation, and brentuximab vedotin exposure varied. The clonotype was recovered from a human donor with classical Hodgkin lymphoma. The sequenced sample was peripheral blood mononuclear cells (PBMCs), obtained at baseline.

The CDR3 spells CSVARTVLNTEAFF. The DNA of the CDR3 is TGCAGCGTTGCGAGGACGGTCCTGAACACTGAAGCTTTCTTT. The rearrangement links TRBV29-1 to TRBJ1-1; D not resolved. Germline V gene data show CDR1 as SQVTM and CDR2 as ANQGSEA. Trimming removed 4 bases at V and 0 bases at J, with 12 bases between. The CDR3 loop spans 14 amino acids.